This T cell receptor (beta chain) was observed in a study of blood T cell repertoires in COVID-19. The wider study: Samples came from the United States, Italy and Spain, spanning acute and convalescent COVID-19. PBMCs, B-cell-depleted T cells, or T cells provided the cDNA or gDNA that made up the material.

The length of the CDR3 is 16 residues. Looked up from germline, CDR1 is LGHDT and CDR2 is YNNKEL (reference sequence). V was pared by 4 bases and J by 3 bases, with 8 bases of the junction left unmatched. Authors' data handling: Reference gene primers were amplified, and this amplification served to estimate nucleated cell counts. Repertoires were generated with immunoSEQ multiplex PCR, while TCRdb's copy carries only in-frame clones and drops some. V, J and clone size were drawn from that table, and D and trimming were deduced from the DNA. The table shows about 150,000 clones, with about 80% occurring only once.

This TCR was recovered from a man between 65 and 85 years old who had recovered from COVID-19. The chain has TRBV3-1 (or the pseudogene TRBV3-2) and TRBJ1-4; TRBD1 agrees at 7 bases. Sequenced material: peripheral blood. This chain's CDR3 is CASSLGGGTANEKLFF. DNA for the CDR3: TGTGCCAGCAGCCTCGGTGGGGGGACAGCTAATGAAAAACTGTTTTTT.